This TCR beta chain was sequenced during a study of cytomegalovirus exposure and HLA in healthy donors. Germline V gene sequence: CDR1 GTSNPN, CDR2 SVGIG (reference sequence). CDR3 length equals 12 residues. Trimming cost V 4 bases and J 4 bases, with 11 bases left between them. 60 Vbeta and 13 Jbeta primers were used in PCR. Data came from immunoSEQ multiplex PCR; TCRdb stores just in-frame clones and leaves some out. The sample table sets out over 45,000 clones. The sample taken for sequencing was PBMCs. V usage is TRBV30 and J usage is TRBJ2-7; D might be TRBD2 (7 bases). The clonotype originates from a woman between 40 and 50 years old in good health and CMV-seronegative. Written as DNA, the CDR3 is TGTGCCTGGAACAGGGAGGGATACGAGCAGTACTTC. Translation gives CAWNREGYEQYF.